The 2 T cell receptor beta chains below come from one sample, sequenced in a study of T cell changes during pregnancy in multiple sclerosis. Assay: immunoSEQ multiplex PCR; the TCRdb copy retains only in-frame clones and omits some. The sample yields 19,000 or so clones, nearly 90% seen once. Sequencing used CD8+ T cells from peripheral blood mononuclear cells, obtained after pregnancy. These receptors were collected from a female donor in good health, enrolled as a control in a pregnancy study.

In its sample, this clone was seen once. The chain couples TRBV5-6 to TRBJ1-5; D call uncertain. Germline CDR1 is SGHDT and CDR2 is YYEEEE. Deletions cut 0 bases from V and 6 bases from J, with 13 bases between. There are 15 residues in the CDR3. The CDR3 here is CASSLAGRVGQPQHF. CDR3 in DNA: TGTGCCAGCAGCTTGGCCGGGAGGGTGGGTCAGCCCCAGCATTTT.

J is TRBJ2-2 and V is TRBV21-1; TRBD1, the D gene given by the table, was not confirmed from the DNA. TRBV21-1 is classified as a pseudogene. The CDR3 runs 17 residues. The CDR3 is CASSLGWQGARTGELFF. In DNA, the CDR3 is TGTGCCAGCAGCCTGGGGTGGCAGGGGGCGAGGACCGGGGAGCTGTTTTTT.